Listed below are T cell receptor beta chains from one sample, sequenced in a study of Ad26.COV2.S vaccination and SARS-CoV-2 variants. TCRdb's copy holds only in-frame clones and misses some; the assay was immunoSEQ multiplex PCR. The sample records about 260,000 clones, approximately 90% being singletons. The sequencing here drew on peripheral blood, taken in a trial of Ad26.COV2.S vaccine versus placebo. These TCRs come from a person between 18 and 60 years old who received the Ad26.COV2.S COVID-19 vaccine or a placebo. Both conserved end residues are trimmed from each CDR3.

V gene: TRBV6-5
J gene: TRBJ2-1
CDR3 protein: ASRGRVLWEQF

V gene: TRBV11-3
J gene: TRBJ1-2
CDR3 protein: ASSLSRARNRGFFLYGYT

V gene: TRBV5-6
J gene: TRBJ2-2
CDR3 protein: ASSLRGNTGELF

V gene: TRBV24-1
J gene: TRBJ2-1
CDR3 protein: ATSVGTSGRARDNEQF

V gene: TRBV18
J gene: TRBJ1-5
CDR3 protein: ASSADGGNQPQH

V gene: TRBV7-8
J gene: TRBJ2-3
CDR3 protein: ASSPQSLRQTDTQY

V gene: TRBV29-1
J gene: TRBJ1-1
CDR3 protein: SVEGAITEAF

V gene: TRBV13
J gene: TRBJ1-4
CDR3 protein: ASSSRRGSTEKLF

V gene: TRBV6-2/TRBV6-3
J gene: TRBJ2-1
CDR3 protein: ASSYSAGGTYHEQF

V gene: TRBV10-1
J gene: TRBJ1-3
CDR3 protein: ASSELQGNTIY

V gene: TRBV7-6
J gene: TRBJ1-6
CDR3 protein: ASSPYYRRLGDGEPLH

V gene: TRBV6-5
J gene: TRBJ1-5
CDR3 protein: ASTADRASNQPQH

V gene: TRBV27
J gene: TRBJ1-2
CDR3 protein: ASSLSGQGSYGYT

V gene: TRBV7-3
J gene: TRBJ2-1
CDR3 protein: ASSFEGENEQF

V gene: TRBV10-2
J gene: TRBJ2-3
CDR3 protein: ASRTSGTDTQY

V gene: TRBV4-2
J gene: TRBJ2-3
CDR3 protein: ASSQVTSGGASPRDTQY

V gene: TRBV5-1
J gene: TRBJ2-1
CDR3 protein: ASSATFGTGRGRGNEQF

V gene: TRBV5-1
J gene: TRBJ1-2
CDR3 protein: ASSLETGMGPNYGYT

V gene: TRBV7-9
J gene: TRBJ1-1
CDR3 protein: ASSFARGNTEAF

V gene: TRBV19
J gene: TRBJ2-1
CDR3 protein: ASSISSGRYNEQF

V gene: TRBV27
J gene: TRBJ2-3
CDR3 protein: ASSSWVAPDTQY

V gene: TRBV5-6
J gene: TRBJ2-3
CDR3 protein: ASSSPRTVTDTQY

V gene: TRBV23-1
J gene: TRBJ1-3
CDR3 protein: AIPDRGQSSGNTIY

V gene: TRBV9
J gene: TRBJ1-4
CDR3 protein: ASSVSGTGRPAANEKLF

V gene: TRBV12-3/TRBV12-4
J gene: TRBJ1-1
CDR3 protein: ASSLTGFTEAF

V gene: TRBV21-1
J gene: TRBJ1-1
CDR3 protein: ASSKARVVGNTEAF

V gene: TRBV10-2
J gene: TRBJ2-2
CDR3 protein: ASRGLASYTGELF

V gene: TRBV3-1/TRBV3-2
J gene: TRBJ2-7
CDR3 protein: ASSEQGIREQY

V gene: TRBV7-8
J gene: TRBJ2-7
CDR3 protein: ASSLAQGGRDEQY

V gene: TRBV6-5
J gene: TRBJ2-7
CDR3 protein: ASSPSGAILY

V gene: TRBV28
J gene: TRBJ2-1
CDR3 protein: ASSLGRTHNEQF

V gene: TRBV7-6
J gene: TRBJ2-2
CDR3 protein: ASSVSGGMNTGELF

V gene: TRBV5-4
J gene: TRBJ1-3
CDR3 protein: ASSSSTGGPGNTIY

V gene: TRBV11-1
J gene: TRBJ2-1
CDR3 protein: ASSLVPGLEQF

V gene: TRBV2
J gene: TRBJ1-3
CDR3 protein: ASKGGGFTGNTIY

V gene: TRBV5-1
J gene: TRBJ2-6
CDR3 protein: ASSLWSSGANVLT

V gene: TRBV9
J gene: TRBJ1-4
CDR3 protein: ASSVGLAGSLHEKLF

V gene: TRBV6-5
J gene: TRBJ1-6
CDR3 protein: ASSYVQGNNSPLH

V gene: TRBV14
J gene: TRBJ2-5
CDR3 protein: ASSPRQGGETQY

V gene: TRBV6-2/TRBV6-3
J gene: TRBJ1-2
CDR3 protein: ASRPLTRPSENT

V gene: TRBV5-1
J gene: TRBJ1-6
CDR3 protein: ASSFDFGNSPLH

V gene: TRBV5-1
J gene: TRBJ1-1
CDR3 protein: ASSLAISSTTPEAF

V gene: TRBV11-2
J gene: TRBJ2-7
CDR3 protein: ASIRSGGFSYEQY

V gene: TRBV7-2
J gene: TRBJ1-5
CDR3 protein: ASSLGGLGSNQPQH

V gene: TRBV6-2/TRBV6-3
J gene: TRBJ1-2
CDR3 protein: ASSAYRGEGYGYT

V gene: TRBV6-5
J gene: TRBJ2-5
CDR3 protein: ASSSPGQETQY